Listed below are T cell receptor beta chains from one sample, sequenced in a study of cytomegalovirus exposure and HLA in healthy donors. The repertoire was sequenced with immunoSEQ multiplex PCR; TCRdb's copy has only in-frame clones and lacks some. The sample has 100,000 to 150,000 clones, about 80% seen once. Sequences were obtained from PBMCs. The receptors here all came from a man aged 35 to 55 in good health and CMV-seronegative. Each CDR3 is given with its conserved first and last residue. D genes are given only for firm matches. The listing skips clone size in some rows; elsewhere it reads once, few, many or a size class.

CDR3aa: CASSANHRGGYEQYF; CDR3nt: TGTGCCAGCAGTGCAAACCACAGGGGAGGCTACGAGCAGTACTTC; j_gene: TRBJ2-7; v_gene: TRBV2; abundance: .; d_gene: .
CDR3aa: CASSDRGGSPLHF; CDR3nt: TGTGCCAGCAGTGACAGGGGTGGTTCACCCCTCCACTTT; j_gene: TRBJ1-6; v_gene: TRBV2; abundance: .; d_gene: .
CDR3aa: CAISPAGAGALLDTQYF; CDR3nt: TGTGCCATCAGTCCCGCTGGTGCGGGAGCCCTCCTAGATACGCAGTATTTT; j_gene: TRBJ2-3; v_gene: TRBV10-3; abundance: .; d_gene: TRBD2
CDR3aa: CASSWTGDQPQHF; CDR3nt: TGTGCCAGCAGTTGGACAGGGGATCAGCCCCAGCATTTT; j_gene: TRBJ1-5; v_gene: TRBV6-5; abundance: .; d_gene: TRBD1
CDR3aa: CASSSVNYGYTF; CDR3nt: TGTGCCAGCTCATCTGTAAACTATGGCTACACCTTC; j_gene: TRBJ1-2; v_gene: TRBV18; abundance: .; d_gene: .
CDR3aa: CASGLDNEQFF; CDR3nt: TGTGCCAGCGGGCTTGATAATGAGCAGTTCTTC; j_gene: TRBJ2-1; v_gene: TRBV5-6; abundance: few; d_gene: .
CDR3aa: CASSVTGGIPYEQYF; CDR3nt: TGCGCCAGCAGCGTGACAGGGGGCATTCCCTACGAGCAGTACTTC; j_gene: TRBJ2-7; v_gene: TRBV5-1; abundance: .; d_gene: TRBD1
CDR3aa: CASSLGGLAARGNEQFF; CDR3nt: TGTGCCAGCAGCTTGGGGGGACTAGCGGCAAGAGGGAATGAGCAGTTCTTC; j_gene: TRBJ2-1; v_gene: TRBV5-4; abundance: .; d_gene: TRBD2
CDR3aa: CASSYTGAEAFF; CDR3nt: TGTGCCAGCAGTTACACGGGAGCTGAAGCTTTCTTT; j_gene: TRBJ1-1; v_gene: TRBV6-5; abundance: few; d_gene: .
CDR3aa: CASSLGWSRTTGELFF; CDR3nt: TGTGCCAGCAGCTTGGGCTGGTCCCGGACAACCGGGGAGCTGTTTTTT; j_gene: TRBJ2-2; v_gene: TRBV5-6; abundance: few; d_gene: .
CDR3aa: CASSFAGTSSYEQYF; CDR3nt: TGTGCCAGCAGCTTCGCCGGGACTAGCTCCTACGAGCAGTACTTC; j_gene: TRBJ2-7; v_gene: TRBV7-2; abundance: .; d_gene: TRBD2
CDR3aa: CASTLRLAGGTNYNEQFF; CDR3nt: TGTGCCAGCACCCTAAGGCTAGCGGGAGGCACCAACTACAATGAGCAGTTCTTC; j_gene: TRBJ2-1; v_gene: TRBV27; abundance: .; d_gene: TRBD2
CDR3aa: CASSLVGAGEKLFF; CDR3nt: TGTGCCAGCAGCTTAGTAGGGGCGGGAGAAAAACTGTTTTTT; j_gene: TRBJ1-4; v_gene: TRBV13; abundance: .; d_gene: .
CDR3aa: CASPRGRGRAEMRSNEQFF; CDR3nt: TGTGCCTCACCCCGAGGTCGCGGGAGGGCCGAGATGAGGTCCAATGAGCAGTTCTTC; j_gene: TRBJ2-1; v_gene: TRBV27; abundance: .; d_gene: TRBD2
CDR3aa: CASSFYGGDPYNEQFF; CDR3nt: TGTGCCAGCAGCTTTTACGGCGGGGATCCCTACAATGAGCAGTTCTTC; j_gene: TRBJ2-1; v_gene: TRBV7-2; abundance: few; d_gene: .
CDR3aa: CASKELAGEPPYF; CDR3nt: TGCGCCAGCAAGGAGTTAGCGGGGGAACCCCCGTACTTC; j_gene: TRBJ2-4; v_gene: TRBV5-1; abundance: .; d_gene: TRBD2
CDR3aa: CACEGQGFYQPQHF; CDR3nt: TGTGCCTGCGAGGGACAGGGGTTTTATCAGCCCCAGCATTTT; j_gene: TRBJ1-5; v_gene: TRBV30; abundance: few; d_gene: TRBD1
CDR3aa: CASSSDSHGNTEAFF; CDR3nt: TGTGCCAGCAGCTCCGACAGCCACGGGAACACTGAAGCTTTCTTT; j_gene: TRBJ1-1; v_gene: TRBV7-9; abundance: .; d_gene: .
CDR3aa: CAIGPGTQNTGELFF; CDR3nt: TGTGCCATTGGACCCGGGACACAAAACACCGGGGAGCTGTTTTTT; j_gene: TRBJ2-2; v_gene: TRBV2; abundance: .; d_gene: .
CDR3aa: CASSFGGDSPLHF; CDR3nt: TGTGCCAGCAGCTTCGGGGGTGATTCACCCCTCCACTTT; j_gene: TRBJ1-6; v_gene: TRBV7-9; abundance: .; d_gene: .
CDR3aa: CASSTGVGAGELFF; CDR3nt: TGTGCCAGCTCGACAGGGGTCGGAGCCGGGGAGCTGTTTTTT; j_gene: TRBJ2-2; v_gene: TRBV18; abundance: .; d_gene: TRBD1
CDR3aa: CASSHGTAYGYTF; CDR3nt: TGTGCCAGCAGCCATGGGACAGCGTATGGCTACACCTTC; j_gene: TRBJ1-2; v_gene: TRBV14; abundance: .; d_gene: TRBD1
CDR3aa: CASSLAGGGKSEQYF; CDR3nt: TGTGCCAGCAGCTTAGCGGGAGGGGGGAAAAGCGAGCAGTACTTC; j_gene: TRBJ2-7; v_gene: TRBV7-7; abundance: .; d_gene: .
CDR3aa: CASSYSRPGLGEKLFF; CDR3nt: TGTGCCAGCAGTTACTCTAGACCGGGACTAGGGGAAAAACTGTTTTTT; j_gene: TRBJ1-4; v_gene: TRBV6-5; abundance: .; d_gene: .
CDR3aa: CALIQGAGETQYF; CDR3nt: TGTGCCTTAATACAGGGGGCGGGTGAGACCCAGTACTTC; j_gene: TRBJ2-5; v_gene: TRBV30; abundance: .; d_gene: TRBD1
CDR3aa: CASSLIQTGELFF; CDR3nt: TGTGCCAGCAGCTTGATACAAACCGGGGAGCTGTTTTTT; j_gene: TRBJ2-2; v_gene: TRBV7-6; abundance: .; d_gene: .
CDR3aa: CASSDQFNYNEQFF; CDR3nt: TGTGCCAGCAGTGACCAATTCAACTACAATGAGCAGTTCTTC; j_gene: TRBJ2-1; v_gene: TRBV2; abundance: once; d_gene: .
CDR3aa: CAWGLYGVNYEQYF; CDR3nt: TGTGCCTGGGGGCTTTACGGGGTAAACTACGAGCAGTACTTC; j_gene: TRBJ2-7; v_gene: TRBV30; abundance: .; d_gene: .
CDR3aa: CASSLSGSGTDTQYF; CDR3nt: TGCGCCAGCAGCTTGTCGGGGTCTGGCACAGATACGCAGTATTTT; j_gene: TRBJ2-3; v_gene: TRBV5-1; abundance: .; d_gene: .
CDR3aa: CASSRAGDGYTF; CDR3nt: TGTGCCAGCAGTCGGGCGGGCGATGGCTACACCTTC; j_gene: TRBJ1-2; v_gene: TRBV6-5; abundance: .; d_gene: .
CDR3aa: CASSLTADPSTDTQYF; CDR3nt: TGCGCCAGCAGCTTGACAGCAGATCCTAGCACAGATACGCAGTATTTT; j_gene: TRBJ2-3; v_gene: TRBV5-1; abundance: once; d_gene: .
CDR3aa: CASSPGAGANVLTF; CDR3nt: TGTGCCAGCAGTCCGGGGGCTGGGGCCAACGTCCTGACTTTC; j_gene: TRBJ2-6; v_gene: TRBV27; abundance: .; d_gene: .